This TCR beta chain is drawn from a study of shared clonotypes between healthy human individuals. Study results and caveats: All-four-donor shared clonotypes had higher generation probabilities than non-shared clonotypes did. Of the naive CD4 clonotypes, approximately 5% were shared across a handful of donors. Even with large depth, rarefaction showed that sorted-subset sequencing was incomplete.

Every subset had its genomic DNA shared out evenly among several immunoSEQ plates. Generated by immunoSEQ multiplex PCR, the TCRdb table keeps only in-frame clones and is missing some. Among roughly 1.4 million clones, approximately 98.5% were seen once, and the ten largest hold roughly 0.36%. Regarding this clone: The target antigen is unknown.

The length of the CDR3 is 14 residues. The germline V and J ends were trimmed by 4 bases and 9 bases, with 15 bases remaining between them. The V gene's germline CDR1 is SNHLY and CDR2 FYNNEI. This TCR came from a man younger than 45 in good health. The chain uses TRBV2 and TRBJ2-2; TRBD2 might be the D (6 bases). What was sequenced was naive CD4+ T cells sorted from blood. Subset specified: CD45RA+ positively selected. The DNA of the CDR3 is TGTGCCAGCAGTGCACTAGCTTGGGACCGGGAGCTGTTTTTT. Residues: CASSALAWDRELFF.